Below, 5 T cell receptor beta chains from the same sample are listed, as sequenced in a study of T cells in Graves' hyperthyroidism and ophthalmopathy. From RNA transcripts, TCR beta CDR3 regions were amplified. The TCR CDR3 first-round RT-PCR relied on the HTBI primer set. Via MiXCR, TCRdb re-called the multiplex PCR reads, giving one row per CDR3 protein. The sample yields around 500,000 distinct CDR3 sequences, 14% seen once. Sample: blood. These receptors came from a woman between 40 and 50 years old with Graves' hyperthyroidism.

The chain is built from TRBV20-1 and TRBJ2-2, with 9 bases lining up with TRBD1. J gave up 4 bases and V 5 bases, and 11 bases lay outside the gene matches. The CDR3 covers 16 residues. CDR1 and CDR2 from the germline V gene are DFQATT and SNEGSKA (reference sequence). The CDR3 loop is CSAGDRGGLSTGELFF. CDR3 in DNA: TGCAGTGCTGGTGACAGGGGGGGACTCTCCACCGGGGAGCTGTTTTTT.

This clonotype showed up many times. This sequence joins TRBV6-1 and TRBJ2-7; possible D gene TRBD2, 6 bases. CDR3 length: 18 residues. The V gene lost 7 bases and the J gene lost 3 bases, with 28 bases spanning the gap. Looked up from germline, CDR1 is MNHNS and CDR2 is SASEGT. The DNA for the CDR3 is TGTGCCAGCACTGCCCAAACCTCTAAGGGACTCATCATCTACGAGCAGTACTTC. It specifies CASTAQTSKGLIIYEQYF.

V gene TRBV28 combines with J gene TRBJ2-3; 7 bases agree with TRBD1. V lost 5 bases and J lost 2; bases outside the gene matches: 10. The CDR3 extends over 16 amino acids. Germline V gene sequence: CDR1 MDHEN, CDR2 SYDVKM. CDR3: CASSAPRDSTTDTQYF. In DNA form, the CDR3 reads TGTGCCAGCAGTGCCCCTCGGGACAGCACCACAGATACGCAGTATTTT.

This clonotype was found many times. The J gene is TRBJ2-7, the V gene TRBV2, with D possibly called TRBD1 or TRBD2 (6 bases each). The V gene lost 6 bases and the J gene lost 6 bases, with 24 bases spanning the gap. Germline lookup yields CDR1 SNHLY and CDR2 FYNNEI. The CDR3 has 16 amino acids. CDR3 loop: CASSRTGAPSFSEQYF. The CDR3, as DNA: TGTGCCAGCAGCCGAACGGGGGCTCCTTCCTTTAGCGAGCAGTACTTC.

This clonotype was counted ten times or more. The CDR3 here is CASSRGQPIYEQYF. In DNA, the CDR3 is TGTGCCAGCAGCCGGGGACAGCCTATCTACGAGCAGTACTTC. This rearrangement joins TRBV3-1 to TRBJ2-7; 7 bases are shared with TRBD1. Trimming took 4 bases from V and 3 from J; bases not matched to a gene: 6. The germline gives CDR1 LGHDT, CDR2 YNNKEL (reference sequence). The CDR3 has 14 residues.